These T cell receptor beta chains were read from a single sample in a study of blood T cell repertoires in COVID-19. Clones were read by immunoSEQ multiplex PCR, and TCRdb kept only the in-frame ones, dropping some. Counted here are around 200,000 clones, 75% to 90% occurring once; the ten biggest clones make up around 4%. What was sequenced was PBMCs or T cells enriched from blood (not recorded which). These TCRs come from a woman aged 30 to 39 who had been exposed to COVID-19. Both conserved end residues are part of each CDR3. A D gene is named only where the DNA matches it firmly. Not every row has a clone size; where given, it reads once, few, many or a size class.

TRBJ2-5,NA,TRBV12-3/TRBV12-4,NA,CASSLRGQETQYF,TGTGCCAGCAGTTTAAGGGGACAAGAGACCCAGTACTTC
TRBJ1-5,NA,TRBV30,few,CAWRDSFNQPQHF,TGTGCCTGGAGGGACAGCTTCAATCAGCCCCAGCATTTT
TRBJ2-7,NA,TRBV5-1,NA,CASSLTSYEQYF,TGCGCCAGCAGCTTGACTTCCTACGAGCAGTACTTC
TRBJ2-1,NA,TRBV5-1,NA,CASHKGTTINNEQFF,TGCGCCAGCCACAAAGGGACAACGATAAACAATGAGCAGTTCTTC
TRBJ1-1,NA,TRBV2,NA,CASRSTDSMNTEAFF,TGTGCCAGCAGGAGTACGGACAGTATGAACACTGAAGCTTTCTTT
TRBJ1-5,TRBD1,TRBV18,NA,CASSTRGPGQGARGNQPQHF,TGTGCCAGCTCAACACGCGGACCGGGACAGGGGGCGCGGGGCAATCAGCCCCAGCATTTT
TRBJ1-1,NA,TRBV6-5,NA,CASSGGLGAFF,TGTGCCAGCTCCGGGGGGCTTGGAGCTTTCTTT
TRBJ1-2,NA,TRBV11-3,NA,CASSLGQYGYTF,TGTGCCAGCAGCTTAGGACAGTATGGCTACACCTTC
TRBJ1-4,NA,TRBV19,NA,CASGEGHEKLFF,TGTGCCAGCGGGGAGGGACATGAAAAACTGTTTTTT
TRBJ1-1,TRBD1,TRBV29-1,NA,CSVRPGGGKNTEAFF,TGCAGCGTCAGGCCCGGAGGGGGCAAAAACACTGAAGCTTTCTTT
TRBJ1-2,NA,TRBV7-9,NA,CASSLAGAGPDYGYTF,TGTGCCAGCAGCTTAGCTGGGGCAGGGCCCGACTATGGCTACACCTTC
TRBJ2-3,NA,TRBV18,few,CASSPPGGHEGPQYF,TGTGCCAGCTCACCACCGGGCGGACATGAAGGGCCGCAGTATTTT
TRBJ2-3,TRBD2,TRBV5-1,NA,CASSWTLLAGGQDTQYF,TGCGCCAGCAGCTGGACACTACTAGCGGGGGGGCAAGATACGCAGTATTTT
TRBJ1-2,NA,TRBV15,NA,CATSSLQGGLWGYTF,TGTGCCACCAGCAGTTTACAGGGCGGTCTGTGGGGCTACACCTTC
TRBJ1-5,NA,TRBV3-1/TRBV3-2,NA,CASSQFINQPQHF,TGTGCCAGCAGCCAGTTTATAAATCAGCCCCAGCATTTT
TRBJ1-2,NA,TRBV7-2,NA,CASSLVSGGNYGYTF,TGTGCCAGCAGCCTAGTGTCGGGAGGCAACTATGGCTACACCTTC
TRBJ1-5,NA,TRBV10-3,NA,CAISTGTLPGGNQPQHF,TGTGCCATCAGTACCGGGACACTACCAGGGGGCAATCAGCCCCAGCATTTT
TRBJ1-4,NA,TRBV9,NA,CASSVGWSGEKLFF,TGTGCCAGCAGCGTAGGTTGGTCGGGGGAAAAACTGTTTTTT
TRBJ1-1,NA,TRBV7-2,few,CASSLWAGPNTEAFF,TGTGCCAGCAGCTTATGGGCAGGGCCAAACACTGAAGCTTTCTTT
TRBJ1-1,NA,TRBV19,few,CASSVTGTTEAFF,TGTGCCAGTAGTGTTACAGGGACCACTGAAGCTTTCTTT
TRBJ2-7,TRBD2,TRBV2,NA,CASSAGGSSYEQYF,TGTGCCAGCAGTGCGGGGGGGAGCTCCTACGAGCAGTACTTC
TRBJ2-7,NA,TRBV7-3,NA,CASSAAGDEQYF,TGTGCCAGCAGCGCGGCAGGGGACGAGCAGTACTTC
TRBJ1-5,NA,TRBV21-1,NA,CASTPGQNNTDQPQHF,TGTGCCAGCACACCGGGACAGAATAACACCGATCAGCCCCAGCATTTT
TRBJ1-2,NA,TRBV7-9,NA,CASSFPGGADYGYTF,TGTGCCAGCAGCTTTCCGGGGGGCGCAGACTATGGCTACACCTTC
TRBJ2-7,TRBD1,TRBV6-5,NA,CATRGDRGPYEQYF,TGTGCCACCCGGGGGGACAGGGGCCCCTACGAGCAGTACTTC
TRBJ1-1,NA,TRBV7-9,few,CASSPGHRRGDTEAFF,TGTGCCAGCAGCCCGGGACATCGACGAGGGGACACTGAAGCTTTCTTT
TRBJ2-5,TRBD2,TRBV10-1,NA,CASSESKAGRSQETQYF,TGCGCCAGCAGTGAGAGTAAAGCGGGGCGGTCCCAAGAGACCCAGTACTTC
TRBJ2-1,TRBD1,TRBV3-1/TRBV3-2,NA,CASSVRTGLGNEQFF,TGTGCCAGCAGCGTAAGGACAGGGCTTGGCAATGAGCAGTTCTTC
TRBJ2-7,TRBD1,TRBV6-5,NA,CASADRGRMGYEQYF,TGTGCCAGTGCGGACAGGGGGCGCATGGGCTACGAGCAGTACTTC
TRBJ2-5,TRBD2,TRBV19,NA,CASSREEYGETQYF,TGTGCCAGTAGTCGGGAGGAATACGGAGAGACCCAGTACTTC
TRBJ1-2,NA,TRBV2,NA,CASSTANYGYTF,TGTGCCAGCAGTACGGCTAACTATGGCTACACCTTC
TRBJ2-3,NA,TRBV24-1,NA,CATSDGRLGGTTDTQYF,TGTGCCACCAGTGATGGGCGACTAGGCGGGACCACAGATACGCAGTATTTT
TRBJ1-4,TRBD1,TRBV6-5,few,CASRYTGGPEKLFF,TGTGCCAGCAGGTACACAGGGGGCCCTGAAAAACTGTTTTTT
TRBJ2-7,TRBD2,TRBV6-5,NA,CASSYPGGSYEQYF,TGTGCCAGCAGTTACCCGGGAGGGAGCTACGAGCAGTACTTC
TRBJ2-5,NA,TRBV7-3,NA,CASSLGGFGGQETQYF,TGTGCCAGCAGCTTAGGTGGTTTTGGGGGGCAAGAGACCCAGTACTTC
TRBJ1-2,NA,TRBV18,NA,CASSPSGVVYGYTF,TGTGCCAGCTCACCCTCAGGGGTCGTCTATGGCTACACCTTC
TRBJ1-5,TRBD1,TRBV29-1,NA,CSVEGGTGQPQHF,TGCAGCGTTGAAGGGGGGACAGGGCAGCCCCAGCATTTT
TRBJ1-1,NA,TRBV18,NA,CASSPPGLQNTEAFF,TGTGCCAGCTCACCACCGGGACTCCAGAACACTGAAGCTTTCTTT
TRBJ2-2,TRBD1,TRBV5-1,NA,CASSRLQGTGELFF,TGCGCCAGCAGCCGCCTACAGGGGACCGGGGAGCTGTTTTTT
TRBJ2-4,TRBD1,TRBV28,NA,CASSALQGGLAKNIQYF,TGTGCCAGCAGCGCACTACAGGGGGGCCTAGCCAAAAACATTCAGTACTTC
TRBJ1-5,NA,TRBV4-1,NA,CASSQEFRGSYVGQPQHF,TGCGCCAGCAGCCAAGAGTTTCGTGGGAGTTATGTGGGTCAGCCCCAGCATTTT
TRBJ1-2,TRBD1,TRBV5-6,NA,CASRKPGQGYGYTF,TGTGCCAGCAGGAAACCGGGACAGGGCTATGGCTACACCTTC
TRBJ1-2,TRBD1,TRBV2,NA,CASSDYRGDYGYTF,TGTGCCAGCAGTGATTACAGGGGTGACTATGGCTACACCTTC
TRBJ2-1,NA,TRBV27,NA,CASTKQGKNEQFF,TGTGCCAGCACCAAGCAGGGGAAAAATGAGCAGTTCTTC
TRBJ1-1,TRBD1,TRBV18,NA,CASRQGEVTEAFF,TGTGCCAGCCGACAGGGAGAGGTGACTGAAGCTTTCTTT
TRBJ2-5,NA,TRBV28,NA,CASSQTERETQYF,TGTGCCAGCAGTCAAACCGAGAGGGAGACCCAGTACTTC
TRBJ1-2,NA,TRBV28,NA,CATAGGRGYTF,TGTGCCACCGCGGGCGGGCGGGGCTACACCTTC
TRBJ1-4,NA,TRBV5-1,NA,CASSLGGSANEKLFF,TGCGCCAGCAGCTTGGGTGGGAGCGCTAATGAAAAACTGTTTTTT
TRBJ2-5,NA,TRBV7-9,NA,CASSPGQPPETQYF,TGTGCCAGCAGCCCCGGACAGCCCCCAGAGACCCAGTACTTC
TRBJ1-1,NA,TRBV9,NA,CASSVEAGEAFF,TGTGCCAGCAGCGTAGAGGCAGGTGAAGCTTTCTTT
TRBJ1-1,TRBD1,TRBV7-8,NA,CASSLGRGQVVGEAFF,TGTGCCAGCAGCTTAGGGCGCGGACAGGTGGTAGGTGAAGCTTTCTTT
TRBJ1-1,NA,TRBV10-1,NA,CASSESSGNTEAFF,TGCGCCAGCAGTGAGTCATCGGGGAACACTGAAGCTTTCTTT
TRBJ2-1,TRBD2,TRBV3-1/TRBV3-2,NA,CASSQVERGGLGEQFF,TGTGCCAGCAGCCAAGTTGAGCGGGGGGGCCTCGGTGAGCAGTTCTTC
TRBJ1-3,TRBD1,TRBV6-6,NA,CASRPRGLSSGNTIYF,TGTGCCAGCAGACCCAGGGGGTTAAGCTCTGGAAACACCATATATTTT
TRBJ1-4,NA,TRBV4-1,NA,CASSQVVATNEKLFF,TGCGCCAGCAGCCAAGTCGTTGCAACTAATGAAAAACTGTTTTTT
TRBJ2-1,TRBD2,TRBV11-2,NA,CASSLGGGTSGDEQFF,TGTGCCAGCAGCTTAGGGGGGGGGACTAGTGGTGATGAGCAGTTCTTC
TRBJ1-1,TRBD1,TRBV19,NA,CASSIRTQGKLMNTEAFF,TGTGCCAGTAGTATACGGACACAGGGGAAATTAATGAACACTGAAGCTTTCTTT